Included here is one T cell receptor (beta chain) sequence, with context. Its antigen is as yet unknown. This may come from a read error, since a much larger clone is one base off. A mixed TRB-A/B primer pool amplified rearranged TRB by multiplex touch-down PCR. TCRdb reprocessed the multiplex PCR reads with MiXCR, giving one entry per CDR3 protein. The sample yields thousands of distinct CDR3 sequences, 30% to 35% seen once. Germline CDR1 is MNHEY and CDR2 is SVGAGI. The CDR3 covers 16 residues. The sample belongs to a study of T cell repertoires in aging, cancer and after chemotherapy. Across the study: Donor ages fell into six groups from 30 or younger up to 70 or older. Study results and limitations: Across the chemotherapy interval, each cancer cohort showed higher median generation probability, suggesting thymic rebound. No conclusions about immunological memory after chemotherapy can be drawn from the repertoire data.

Amplification of TCR beta used genomic DNA extracted from peripheral blood. This receptor was obtained from a human donor with a blood cancer. The chain combines TRBV6-5 with TRBJ2-2; 7 bases fit TRBD1. The specimen was blood. CDR3 residues: CASSYEGGRNTVELFF. CDR3 sequence (DNA): TGTGCCAGCAGTTACGAAGGGGGCCGGAACACCGTGGAGCTGTTTTTT.